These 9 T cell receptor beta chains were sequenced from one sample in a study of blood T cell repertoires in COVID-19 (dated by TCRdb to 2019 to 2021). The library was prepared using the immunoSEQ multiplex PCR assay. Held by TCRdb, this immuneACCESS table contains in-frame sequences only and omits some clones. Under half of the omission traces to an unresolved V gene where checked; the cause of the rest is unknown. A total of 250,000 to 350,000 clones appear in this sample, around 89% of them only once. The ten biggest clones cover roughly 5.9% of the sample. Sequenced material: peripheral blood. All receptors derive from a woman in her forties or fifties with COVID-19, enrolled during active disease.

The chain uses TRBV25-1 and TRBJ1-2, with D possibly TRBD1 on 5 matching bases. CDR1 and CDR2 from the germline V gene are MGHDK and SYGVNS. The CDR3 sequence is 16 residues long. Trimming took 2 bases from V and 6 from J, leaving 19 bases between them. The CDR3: CASSEVRGDPSNGYTF. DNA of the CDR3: TGTGCCAGCAGTGAAGTTCGCGGGGACCCCTCGAATGGCTACACCTTC.

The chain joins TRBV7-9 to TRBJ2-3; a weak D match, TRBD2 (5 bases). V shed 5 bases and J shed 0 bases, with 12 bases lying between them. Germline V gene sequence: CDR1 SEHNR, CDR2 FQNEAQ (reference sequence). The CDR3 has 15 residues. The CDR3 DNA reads TGTGCCAGCAGCCGTCCCGGGGTTAGCACAGATACGCAGTATTTT. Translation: CASSRPGVSTDTQYF.

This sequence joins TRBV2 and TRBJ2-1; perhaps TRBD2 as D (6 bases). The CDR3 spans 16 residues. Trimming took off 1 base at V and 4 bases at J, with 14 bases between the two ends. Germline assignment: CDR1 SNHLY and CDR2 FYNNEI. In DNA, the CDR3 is TGTGCCAGCAGTGAAGGAGTGCGGGAAATTTACAATGAGCAGTTCTTC. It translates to CASSEGVREIYNEQFF.

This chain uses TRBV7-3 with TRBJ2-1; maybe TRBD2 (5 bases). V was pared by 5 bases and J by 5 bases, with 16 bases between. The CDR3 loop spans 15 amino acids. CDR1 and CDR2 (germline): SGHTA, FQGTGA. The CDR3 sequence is CASSLWVGADNEQFF. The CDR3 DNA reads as TGTGCCAGCAGCCTCTGGGTGGGAGCGGACAATGAGCAGTTCTTC.

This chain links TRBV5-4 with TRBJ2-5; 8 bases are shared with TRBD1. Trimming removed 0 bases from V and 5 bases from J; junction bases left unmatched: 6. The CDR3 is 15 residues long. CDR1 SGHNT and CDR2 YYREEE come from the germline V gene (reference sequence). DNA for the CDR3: TGTGCCAGCAGCTTGGCCTCGAGACAGGGGGAGACCCAGTACTTC. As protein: CASSLASRQGETQYF.

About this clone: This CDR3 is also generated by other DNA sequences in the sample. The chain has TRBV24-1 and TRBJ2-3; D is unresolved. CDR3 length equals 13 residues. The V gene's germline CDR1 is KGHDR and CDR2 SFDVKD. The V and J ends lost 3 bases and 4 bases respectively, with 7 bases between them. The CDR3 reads CATSDPGADTQYF. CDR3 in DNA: TGTGCCACCAGTGATCCAGGCGCAGATACGCAGTATTTT.

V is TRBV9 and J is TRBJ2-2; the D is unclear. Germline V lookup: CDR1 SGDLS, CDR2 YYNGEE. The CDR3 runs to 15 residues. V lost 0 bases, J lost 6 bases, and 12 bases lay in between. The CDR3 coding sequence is TGTGCCAGCAGCGTAGATGTTAGCATGGCCGGGGAGCTGTTTTTT. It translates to CASSVDVSMAGELFF.

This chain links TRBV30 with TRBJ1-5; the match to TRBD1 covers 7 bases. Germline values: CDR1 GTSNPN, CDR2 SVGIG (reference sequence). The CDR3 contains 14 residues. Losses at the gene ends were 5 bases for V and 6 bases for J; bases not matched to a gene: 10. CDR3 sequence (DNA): TGTGCCTGGGCGACACAGGGGTTTAGTCAGCCCCAGCATTTT. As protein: CAWATQGFSQPQHF.

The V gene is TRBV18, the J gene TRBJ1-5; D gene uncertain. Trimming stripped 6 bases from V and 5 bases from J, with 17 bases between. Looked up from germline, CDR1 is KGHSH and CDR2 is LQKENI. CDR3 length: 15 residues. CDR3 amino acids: CASSPVPRGDQPQHF. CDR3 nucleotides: TGTGCCAGCTCCCCCGTTCCCCGGGGAGATCAGCCCCAGCATTTT. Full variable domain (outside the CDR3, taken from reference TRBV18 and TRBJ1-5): NAGVMQNPRHLVRRRGQEARLRCSPMKGHSHVYWYRQLPEEGLKFMVYLQKENIIDESGMPKERFSAEFPKEGPSILRIQQVVRGDSAAYFCASSPVPRGDQPQHFGDGTRLSIL.